Listed here are 31 T cell receptor beta chains from one sample, sequenced in a study of spatial heterogeneity in lung cancer. Time point described: blood at routine non-recurrence follow-up after resection. TCRdb recomputed calls from the 5' RACE reads with MiXCR, one row per CDR3 protein. This sample carries about 20,000 distinct CDR3 sequences, about 9% of them seen once, and the ten largest clones take 36%. Sequencing used PBMCs, obtained at follow-up. The receptors were gathered from a female donor with early-stage non-small cell lung cancer.

This chain links TRBV24-1 with TRBJ2-1, with TRBD2 matching over 9 bases. This CDR3 is built from 14 residues. CDR1 and CDR2 from the germline V gene are KGHDR and SFDVKD. Losses at the gene ends were 6 bases for V and 8 bases for J; bases not matched to a gene: 7. The CDR3 sequence is CATSSAGGSDEQFF. The CDR3 DNA is TGTGCCACCAGTAGCGCGGGGGGGAGCGATGAGCAGTTCTTC.

At least ten counts were recorded for this clonotype. V and J are TRBV5-1 and TRBJ2-7; D possibly matches TRBD1 or TRBD2 (5 bases each). The ends were cut back, 4 bases at V and 3 bases at J, with 14 bases in the middle. Germline-derived CDR1 and CDR2 are SGHRS and YFSETQ. This CDR3 is built from 14 residues. The CDR3 sequence: CASSRDPRGYEQYF. The CDR3 DNA is TGCGCCAGCAGCCGGGACCCTCGGGGCTACGAGCAGTACTTC.

This clonotype was counted only a few times. The genes are TRBV18 and TRBJ2-7; TRBD1 aligns across 9 bases. With V trimmed by 2 bases and J by 1 base, 3 bases remained unmatched. CDR1 and CDR2 from the germline V gene are KGHSH and LQKENI. The CDR3 runs to 15 residues. As DNA, the CDR3 is TGTGCCAGCTCACCAATGACAGGGGGGTCCTACGAGCAGTACTTC. Protein sequence: CASSPMTGGSYEQYF.

This clonotype was seen ten or more times. This chain joins TRBV7-9 and TRBJ2-7, with D tentatively TRBD1 (6 bases). Germline assignment: CDR1 SEHNR and CDR2 FQNEAQ (reference sequence). Trimming removed 4 bases from V and 0 bases from J, with 10 bases in between. The CDR3 runs to 14 residues. The CDR3 coding sequence is TGTGCCAGCAGCTACCGGGACAACTCCTACGAGCAGTACTTC. Amino acids: CASSYRDNSYEQYF.

This clonotype was found many times. The chain carries TRBV12-3 or TRBV12-4 and TRBJ1-2; weak D call: TRBD1 (5 bases). CDR3 length equals 13 residues. Between the trimmed V and J ends, which lost 2 bases and 10 bases, there was a span of 14 bases. The CDR3 region is CASSLNRGIDYTF. Written as DNA, the CDR3 is TGTGCCAGCAGTTTAAACCGGGGGATTGACTACACCTTC.

This clonotype was seen many times. The rearrangement links TRBV3-1 to TRBJ2-5; D uncertain. V was clipped by 0 bases and J by 2 bases, with 10 bases between them. Germline CDR1 and CDR2: LGHDT and YNNKEL (reference sequence). The CDR3 length is 15 residues. The CDR3 coding sequence is TGTGCCAGCAGCCAAGATCTACAGACACAAGAGACCCAGTACTTC. It yields the protein CASSQDLQTQETQYF.

This clonotype showed up many times. V gene TRBV7-2 combines with J gene TRBJ2-2, with D tentatively TRBD1 or TRBD2 (5 bases each). The CDR3 covers 14 residues. The germline V gene encodes CDR1 SGHTA and CDR2 FQGNSA. V gave up 2 bases and J gave up 4 bases, with 8 bases separating them. This chain's CDR3 is CASSLSGGTGELFF. DNA for the CDR3: TGTGCCAGCAGCTTAAGTGGGGGCACCGGGGAGCTGTTTTTT. Combining the CDR3 with reference TRBV7-2 and TRBJ2-2 gives the whole variable domain GAGVSQSPSNKVTEKGKDVELRCDPISGHTALYWYRQSLGQGLEFLIYFQGNSAPDKSGLPSDRFSAERTGGSVSTLTIQRTQQEDSAVYLCASSLSGGTGELFFGEGSRLTVL.

The chain couples TRBV28 to TRBJ2-5; maybe TRBD2 (5 bases). This CDR3 has 13 residues. CDR1 and CDR2 from the germline V gene are MDHEN and SYDVKM. Trimming stripped 5 bases from V and 5 bases from J, with 12 bases between. CDR3 in DNA: TGTGCCAGCAGTCGAGGGCCTGAGGAGACCCAGTACTTC. It yields the protein CASSRGPEETQYF.

This clonotype was seen more than once but under ten times. V usage is TRBV28 and J usage is TRBJ2-1; 9 nucleotides line up with TRBD2. The CDR3 has 15 residues. The germline V gene encodes CDR1 MDHEN and CDR2 SYDVKM. The junction had 5 bases not matched to a gene; V was cut back by 7 bases and J by 1 base. The CDR3 DNA reads TGTGCCAGCAATAGCGGGAGTGGGTCCTACAATGAGCAGTTCTTC. The encoded protein is CASNSGSGSYNEQFF.

This clonotype has ten or more counts. V gene TRBV7-2 combines with J gene TRBJ1-1, with D maybe TRBD1 (5 bases). Trimming cost V 3 bases and J 0 bases, with 8 bases left between them. This CDR3 region has 14 residues. Germline values: CDR1 SGHTA, CDR2 FQGNSA. Here the CDR3 DNA reads TGTGCCAGCAGCTTCCAACAGGTGAACACTGAAGCTTTCTTT. Translation: CASSFQQVNTEAFF.

The sample holds many counts of this clonotype. V is TRBV7-2 and J is TRBJ2-2, with 7 positions matching TRBD2. V lost 3 bases, J lost 5 bases, and 3 bases stayed unmatched. Germline lookup yields CDR1 SGHTA and CDR2 FQGNSA. CDR3 length: 14 amino acids. In nucleotides, the CDR3 is TGTGCCAGCAGCTTGACTAGCTCGACCGGGGAGCTGTTTTTT. It is translated as CASSLTSSTGELFF. Looking up the rest from reference TRBV7-2 and TRBJ2-2 gives the full variable domain: GAGVSQSPSNKVTEKGKDVELRCDPISGHTALYWYRQSLGQGLEFLIYFQGNSAPDKSGLPSDRFSAERTGGSVSTLTIQRTQQEDSAVYLCASSLTSSTGELFFGEGSRLTVL.

This clonotype was recorded at least ten times. The chain couples TRBV6-5 to TRBJ2-5; tentatively, D is TRBD2 (6 bases). This CDR3 contains 15 residues. CDR1 and CDR2 (germline): MNHEY, SVGAGI. V dropped 1 base and J dropped 1 base, with 10 bases sitting between them. This chain's CDR3 is CASSYLLSGQETQYF. The CDR3 coding sequence is TGTGCCAGCAGTTACTTACTTAGCGGCCAAGAGACCCAGTACTTC.

This clonotype was found many times. For the CDR3, the DNA is TGTGCCAGCAGCCGACGGGGGGAAAAACTGTTTTTT. Translation gives CASSRRGEKLFF. The rearrangement uses TRBV6-5 and TRBJ1-4, with a possible D match to TRBD1 (5 bases). Germline-derived CDR1 and CDR2 are MNHEY and SVGAGI. V lost 6 bases and J lost 8, with 10 bases in between. The CDR3 consists of 12 residues.

This clonotype was counted at least ten times. The V gene is TRBV19, the J gene TRBJ1-5; 7 bases fit TRBD1. The CDR3 covers 16 residues. V lost 6 bases and J lost 2; bases outside the gene matches: 10. Germline V gene lookup returns CDR1 LNHDA and CDR2 SQIVND (reference sequence). The CDR3: CASSRPGGLGNQPQHF. The CDR3 bases are TGTGCCAGTAGCCGCCCAGGGGGATTGGGCAATCAGCCCCAGCATTTT.

This clonotype was found many times. J is TRBJ2-5 and V is TRBV4-2; no reliable D call. Germline CDR1 reads LGHNA; CDR2 reads YNFKEQ. CDR3 length equals 12 residues. The ends were cut back, 6 bases at V and 4 bases at J, with 9 bases in the middle. The CDR3 DNA reads as TGTGCCAGCAGAGGGTGGGGAGAGACCCAGTACTTC. Its protein product is CASRGWGETQYF.

This clonotype was observed many times. V usage is TRBV7-2 and J usage is TRBJ1-2, with 8 bases that match TRBD1. V shed 4 bases and J 7 bases; nucleotides not matched to a gene: 8. This CDR3 has 14 residues. CDR1 is SGHTA and CDR2 is FQGNSA in the germline V gene. Written as DNA, the CDR3 is TGTGCCAGCAGCTCTAGACAGGGGTCGTTTGGCTACACCTTC. Residues: CASSSRQGSFGYTF.

This clonotype was detected a few times. The chain recombines TRBV7-9 with TRBJ2-3; the match to TRBD2 covers 10 bases. Trimming cost V 5 bases and J 5 bases; bases outside gene matches: 7. CDR1 is SEHNR and CDR2 is FQNEAQ in the germline V gene (reference sequence). There are 15 residues in the CDR3. The CDR3 sequence is CASSSRAGGGDTQYF. CDR3 bases: TGTGCCAGCAGCAGCCGAGCGGGAGGGGGAGATACGCAGTATTTT.

The table lists this clonotype with many counts. This rearrangement joins TRBV12-3 or TRBV12-4 to TRBJ1-4, with D tentatively TRBD1 (6 bases). V lost 6 bases and J 0 bases, leaving 8 bases between the germline ends. The CDR3 extends over 14 amino acids. This chain's CDR3 is CASSKGATNEKLFF. The CDR3, as DNA: TGTGCCAGCAGCAAGGGGGCAACTAATGAAAAACTGTTTTTT.

This clonotype has at least ten counts. The genes are TRBV20-1 and TRBJ1-1, with D hard to call. The V end lost 3 bases, the J end lost 7 bases, and 9 bases lay between the germline ends. The CDR3 contains 11 residues. Germline-derived CDR1 and CDR2 are DFQATT and SNEGSKA (reference sequence). CDR3 coding DNA: TGCAGTGCTAGTAGACTTAGTGAAGCTTTCTTT. Protein sequence: CSASRLSEAFF.

This clonotype was counted ten times or more. This chain connects TRBV4-2 to TRBJ2-5; 8 bases are shared with TRBD2. CDR3 size: 15 residues. The V gene's germline CDR1 is LGHNA and CDR2 YNFKEQ. Trimming cost V 0 bases and J 5 bases; bases outside gene matches: 5. This CDR3 reads CASSQDRASGETQYF. CDR3 nucleotide sequence: TGTGCCAGCAGCCAAGATAGGGCTAGCGGGGAGACCCAGTACTTC.

The chain couples TRBV23-1 to TRBJ2-3; D might be TRBD1 or TRBD2, each matching 5 bases. TRBV23-1 is assigned to the ORF class and has an uncertain function. The CDR3 extends over 14 amino acids. Trimming removed 9 bases from V and 3 bases from J, with 16 bases in between. CDR3 coding DNA: TGCGCCAGGGGACGGCCGGGATGGACAGATACGCAGTATTTT. Amino acids: CARGRPGWTDTQYF.

In this sample, this clonotype turned up many times. V gene TRBV7-9 combines with J gene TRBJ2-2; D unclear. This CDR3 has 16 amino acids. Trimming removed 5 bases at V and 1 base at J, with 14 bases between. Per germline, CDR1 SEHNR and CDR2 FQNEAQ (reference sequence). CDR3 region: CASSPWTGWNTGELFF. The CDR3 nucleotides read TGTGCCAGCAGCCCCTGGACCGGTTGGAACACCGGGGAGCTGTTTTTT.

The J gene is TRBJ2-1, the V gene TRBV5-1, with 9 positions matching TRBD1. The CDR3 is 16 amino acids. Per germline, CDR1 SGHRS and CDR2 YFSETQ. The ends lost 4 bases at V and 0 bases at J; junction bases unmatched: 5. As DNA, the CDR3 is TGCGCCAGCAGCGAAAGACAGGGGGGCTCCTACAATGAGCAGTTCTTC. Translation gives CASSERQGGSYNEQFF.

The chain has TRBV27 and TRBJ2-7; D is ambiguous. V was trimmed by 3 bases and J by 3 bases, leaving 3 bases between them. The CDR3 covers 11 residues. Germline CDR1 MNHEY, CDR2 SMNVEV (reference sequence). Here the CDR3 reads CASSFGYEQYF. In DNA form, the CDR3 reads TGTGCCAGCAGTTTCGGCTACGAGCAGTACTTC.

This clonotype was seen repeatedly, ten times or more. The genes are TRBV25-1 and TRBJ2-3, with D possibly TRBD2 on 5 matching bases. The CDR3 has 11 residues. V was trimmed by 10 bases and J by 6 bases, leaving 11 bases between them. From germline, CDR1 is MGHDK and CDR2 SYGVNS. The CDR3 region is CATAPGDTQYF. For the CDR3, the DNA is TGTGCCACGGCCCCGGGGGATACGCAGTATTTT.

This clonotype was detected ten times or more. The V and J genes are TRBV20-1 and TRBJ1-5; TRBD1 agrees at 9 bases. This CDR3 region has 13 residues. The germline gives CDR1 DFQATT, CDR2 SNEGSKA (reference sequence). V shed 6 bases, J shed 3 bases, and the junction held 3 bases outside the gene matches. The DNA for the CDR3 is TGCAGTGCCAGGACAGGGGACAATCAGCCCCAGCATTTT. Protein: CSARTGDNQPQHF.

This clonotype was seen at least ten times. The V and J genes are TRBV3-1 and TRBJ1-2; D ambiguous. This CDR3 has 13 amino acids. Per the germline V gene, CDR1 is LGHDT and CDR2 is YNNKEL (reference sequence). Trimming left V 4 bases short and J 3 bases short, with 9 bases between. This CDR3 reads CASSRREDYGYTF. DNA for the CDR3: TGTGCCAGCAGCCGCCGGGAAGACTATGGCTACACCTTC.

This clonotype was seen many times. J is TRBJ2-1 and V is TRBV29-1; 7 bases line up with TRBD2. This CDR3 spans 15 amino acids. The J segment lost 0 bases and the V segment lost 2 bases, leaving 4 bases of the junction unmatched. Germline V gene sequence: CDR1 SQVTM, CDR2 ANQGSEA. The CDR3 region has the DNA TGCAGCGTTGAATACGGCGGGAGCTCCTACAATGAGCAGTTCTTC. Protein sequence: CSVEYGGSSYNEQFF.

This clonotype occurred many times. The V and J genes are TRBV24-1 and TRBJ1-1; D unclear. CDR1 is KGHDR, CDR2 SFDVKD, per germline. The germline V and J ends were trimmed by 6 bases and 5 bases, with 12 bases remaining between them. The CDR3 extends over 13 amino acids. Here the CDR3 DNA reads TGTGCCACCAGTAACATAGGCCGGACTGAAGCTTTCTTT. It encodes CATSNIGRTEAFF.

This clonotype was found many times. The chain combines TRBV2 with TRBJ2-5; 13 bases fit TRBD2. This CDR3 is 16 amino acids long. Germline trimming cut 8 bases from V and 5 bases from J; bases unmatched to any gene: 11. CDR1 and CDR2 from the germline V gene are SNHLY and FYNNEI. CDR3 nucleotides: TGTGCCAGCTTTTCCCTCGGACTAGCGGGAGTGGAGACCCAGTACTTC. It specifies CASFSLGLAGVETQYF.

The chain recombines TRBV5-1 with TRBJ2-1; TRBD2 might be the D (5 bases). CDR3 length: 17 residues. Between the trimmed V and J ends, which lost 1 base and 0 bases, there was a span of 14 bases. Germline V gives CDR1 SGHRS, CDR2 YFSETQ. The CDR3 nucleotides are TGCGCCAGCAGCTTGAGAACGACGGGAAGCTCCTACAATGAGCAGTTCTTC. This sequence encodes CASSLRTTGSSYNEQFF.